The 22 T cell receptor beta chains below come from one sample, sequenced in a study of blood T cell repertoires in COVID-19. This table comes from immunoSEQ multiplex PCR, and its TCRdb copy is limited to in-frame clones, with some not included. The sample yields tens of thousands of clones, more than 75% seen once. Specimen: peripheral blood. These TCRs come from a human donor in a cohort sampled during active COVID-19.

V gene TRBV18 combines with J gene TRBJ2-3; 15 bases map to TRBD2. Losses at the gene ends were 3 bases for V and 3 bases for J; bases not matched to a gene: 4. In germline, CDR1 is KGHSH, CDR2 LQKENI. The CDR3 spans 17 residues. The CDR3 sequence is CASSPSGLAGGTDTQYF. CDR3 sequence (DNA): TGTGCCAGCTCACCGTCCGGACTAGCGGGAGGGACAGATACGCAGTATTTT.

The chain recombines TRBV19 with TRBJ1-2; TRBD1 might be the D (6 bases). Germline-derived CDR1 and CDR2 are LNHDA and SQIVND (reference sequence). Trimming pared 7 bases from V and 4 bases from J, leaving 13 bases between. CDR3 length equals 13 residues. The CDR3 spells CASTATGTYGYTF. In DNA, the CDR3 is TGTGCCAGTACCGCTACAGGGACCTATGGCTACACCTTC.

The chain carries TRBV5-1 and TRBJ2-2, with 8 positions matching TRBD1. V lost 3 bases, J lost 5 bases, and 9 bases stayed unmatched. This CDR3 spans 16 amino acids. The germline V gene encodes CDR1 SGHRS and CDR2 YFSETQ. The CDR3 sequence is CASSSRTGRSTGELFF. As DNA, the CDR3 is TGCGCCAGCAGCTCCCGGACAGGGAGAAGTACCGGGGAGCTGTTTTTT.

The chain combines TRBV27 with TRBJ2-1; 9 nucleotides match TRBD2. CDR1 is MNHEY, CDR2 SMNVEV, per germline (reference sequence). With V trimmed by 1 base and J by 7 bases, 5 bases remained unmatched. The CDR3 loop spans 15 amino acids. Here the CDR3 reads CASSLFAGGRNEQFF. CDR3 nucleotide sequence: TGTGCCAGCAGTTTATTTGCGGGAGGGCGGAATGAGCAGTTCTTC.

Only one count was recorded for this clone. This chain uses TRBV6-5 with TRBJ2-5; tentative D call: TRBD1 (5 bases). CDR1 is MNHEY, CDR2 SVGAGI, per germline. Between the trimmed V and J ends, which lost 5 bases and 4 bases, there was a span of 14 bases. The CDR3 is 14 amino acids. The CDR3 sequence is CASSPDSARETQYF. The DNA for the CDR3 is TGTGCCAGCAGTCCCGACAGCGCGCGAGAGACCCAGTACTTC.

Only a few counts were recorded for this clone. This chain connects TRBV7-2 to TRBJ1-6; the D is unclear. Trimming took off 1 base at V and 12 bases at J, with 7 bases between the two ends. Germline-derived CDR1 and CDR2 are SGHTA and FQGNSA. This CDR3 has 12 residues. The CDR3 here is CASSLGRLPLHF. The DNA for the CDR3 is TGTGCCAGCAGCTTAGGCAGGCTACCCCTCCACTTT. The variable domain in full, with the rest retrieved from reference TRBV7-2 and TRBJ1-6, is GAGVSQSPSNKVTEKGKDVELRCDPISGHTALYWYRQSLGQGLEFLIYFQGNSAPDKSGLPSDRFSAERTGGSVSTLTIQRTQQEDSAVYLCASSLGRLPLHFGNGTRLTVT.

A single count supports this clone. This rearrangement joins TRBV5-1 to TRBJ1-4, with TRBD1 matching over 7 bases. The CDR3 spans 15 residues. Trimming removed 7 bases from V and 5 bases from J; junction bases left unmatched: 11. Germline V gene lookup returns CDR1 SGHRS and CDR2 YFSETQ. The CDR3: CASRPSGQRNEKLFF. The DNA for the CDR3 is TGCGCCAGCCGTCCGTCGGGACAGAGAAATGAAAAACTGTTTTTT.

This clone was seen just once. CDR3 sequence: CASSITGLTSGANVLTF. The DNA of the CDR3 is TGTGCCAGTAGTATTACAGGGCTAACCTCTGGGGCCAACGTCCTGACTTTC. The chain carries TRBV19 and TRBJ2-6, with D possibly being TRBD1 (6 bases). V was pared by 3 bases and J by 0 bases, with 12 bases between. Germline V lookup: CDR1 LNHDA, CDR2 SQIVND (reference sequence). This CDR3 is built from 17 residues.

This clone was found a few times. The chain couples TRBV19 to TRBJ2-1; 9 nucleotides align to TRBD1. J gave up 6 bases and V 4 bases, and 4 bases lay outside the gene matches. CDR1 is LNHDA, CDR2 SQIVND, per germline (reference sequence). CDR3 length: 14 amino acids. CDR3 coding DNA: TGTGCCAGTAGTACGGGACAGGGACTCAATGAGCAGTTCTTC. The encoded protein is CASSTGQGLNEQFF.

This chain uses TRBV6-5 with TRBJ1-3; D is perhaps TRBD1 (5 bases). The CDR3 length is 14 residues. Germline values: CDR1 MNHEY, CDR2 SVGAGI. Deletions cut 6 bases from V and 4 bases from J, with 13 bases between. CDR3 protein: CASSPDRTGNTIYF. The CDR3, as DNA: TGTGCCAGCAGCCCAGACAGAACGGGAAACACCATATATTTT.

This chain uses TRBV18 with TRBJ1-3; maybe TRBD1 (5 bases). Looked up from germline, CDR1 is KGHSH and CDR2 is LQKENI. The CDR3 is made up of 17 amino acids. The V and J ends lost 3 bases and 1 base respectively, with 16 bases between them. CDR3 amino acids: CASSPFVGGRSGNTIYF. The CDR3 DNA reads TGTGCCAGCTCACCCTTCGTGGGGGGTAGATCTGGAAACACCATATATTTT.

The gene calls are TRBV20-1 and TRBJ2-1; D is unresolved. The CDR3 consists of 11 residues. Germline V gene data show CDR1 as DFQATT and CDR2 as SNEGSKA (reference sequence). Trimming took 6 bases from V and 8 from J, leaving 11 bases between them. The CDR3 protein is CSAPEVDEQFF. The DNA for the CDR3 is TGCAGTGCCCCCGAGGTTGATGAGCAGTTCTTC.

CDR3 sequence: CATSRGTGTLNYGYTF. The CDR3 region has the DNA TGTGCCACCAGCAGAGGGACAGGGACATTAAACTATGGCTACACCTTC. The chain recombines TRBV15 with TRBJ1-2; the match to TRBD1 covers 8 bases. The junction had 6 bases not matched to a gene; V was cut back by 1 base and J by 2 bases. Germline assignment: CDR1 LNHNV and CDR2 YYDKDF (reference sequence). The CDR3 is 16 amino acids.

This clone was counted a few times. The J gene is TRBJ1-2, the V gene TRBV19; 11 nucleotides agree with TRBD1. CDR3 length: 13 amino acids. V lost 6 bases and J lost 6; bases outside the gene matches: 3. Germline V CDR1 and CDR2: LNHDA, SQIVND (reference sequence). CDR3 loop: CASSGQGANGYTF. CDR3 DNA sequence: TGTGCCAGTAGCGGACAGGGGGCGAATGGCTACACCTTC.

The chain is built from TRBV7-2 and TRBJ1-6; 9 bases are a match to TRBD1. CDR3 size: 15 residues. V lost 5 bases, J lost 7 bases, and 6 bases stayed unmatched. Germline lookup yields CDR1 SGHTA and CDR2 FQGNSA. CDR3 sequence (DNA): TGTGCCAGCAGCGTTACCGGGACAGGGAATTCACCCCTCCACTTT. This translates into CASSVTGTGNSPLHF.

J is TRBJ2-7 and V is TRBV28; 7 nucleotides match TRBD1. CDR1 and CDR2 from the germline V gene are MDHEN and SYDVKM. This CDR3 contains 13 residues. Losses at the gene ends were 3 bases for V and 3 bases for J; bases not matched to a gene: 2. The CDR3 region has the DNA TGTGCCAGCAGTTTGACAGGGTTCTACGAGCAGTACTTC. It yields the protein CASSLTGFYEQYF.

The CDR3 DNA follows: TGTGCCAGCAGCGCTCGGGACAGGAGCACTGAAGCTTTCTTT. This translates into CASSARDRSTEAFF. J is TRBJ1-1 and V is TRBV9, with 8 bases identical to TRBD1. CDR1 is SGDLS, CDR2 YYNGEE, per germline. The CDR3 contains 14 residues. Unmatched junction bases numbered 5, after V lost 3 bases and J lost 4 bases. Supplemented by reference TRBV9 and TRBJ1-1, the full variable domain reads DSGVTQTPKHLITATGQRVTLRCSPRSGDLSVYWYQQSLDQGLQFLIQYYNGEERAKGNILERFSAQQFPDLHSELNLSSLELGDSALYFCASSARDRSTEAFFGQGTRLTVV.

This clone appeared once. As DNA, the CDR3 is TGTGCCTGGACCATGGACAGGGTGAGGAACGAGCAGTACTTC. Its protein product is CAWTMDRVRNEQYF. The rearrangement links TRBV30 to TRBJ2-7; 8 nucleotides match TRBD1. Losses at the gene ends were 4 bases for V and 5 bases for J; bases not matched to a gene: 10. This CDR3 comprises 14 residues. Germline CDR1 GTSNPN, CDR2 SVGIG (reference sequence). Full variable domain (rest looked up from reference TRBV30 and TRBJ2-7): SQTIHQWPATLVQPVGSPLSLECTVEGTSNPNLYWYRQAAGRGLQLLFYSVGIGQISSEVPQNLSASRPQDRQFILSSKKLLLSDSGFYLCAWTMDRVRNEQYFGPGTRLTVT.

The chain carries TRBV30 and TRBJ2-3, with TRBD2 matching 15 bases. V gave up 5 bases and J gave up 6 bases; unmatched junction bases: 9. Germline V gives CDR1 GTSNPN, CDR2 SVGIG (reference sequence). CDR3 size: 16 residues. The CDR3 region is CAWRGLAGGLGDTQYF. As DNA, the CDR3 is TGTGCCTGGCGTGGACTAGCGGGAGGGCTGGGGGATACGCAGTATTTT.

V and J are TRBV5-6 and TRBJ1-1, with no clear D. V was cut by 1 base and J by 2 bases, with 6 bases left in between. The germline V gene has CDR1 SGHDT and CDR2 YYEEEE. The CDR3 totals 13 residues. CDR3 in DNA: TGTGCCAGCAGCTTGAGAGCAAACACTGAAGCTTTCTTT. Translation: CASSLRANTEAFF.

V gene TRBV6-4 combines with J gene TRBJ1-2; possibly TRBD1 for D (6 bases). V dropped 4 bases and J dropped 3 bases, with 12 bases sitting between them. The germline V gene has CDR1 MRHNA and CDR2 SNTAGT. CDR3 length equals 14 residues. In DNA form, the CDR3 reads TGTGCCAGCAGTGCCCAGACAGGAGACTATGGCTACACCTTC. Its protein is CASSAQTGDYGYTF.

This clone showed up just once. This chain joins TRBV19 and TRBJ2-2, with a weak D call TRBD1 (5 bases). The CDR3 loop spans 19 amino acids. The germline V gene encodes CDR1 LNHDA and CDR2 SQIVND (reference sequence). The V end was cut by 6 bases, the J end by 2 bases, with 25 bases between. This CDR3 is CASSKDLLGAEENTGELFF. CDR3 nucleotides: TGTGCCAGTAGCAAAGACCTCCTAGGGGCAGAAGAAAACACCGGGGAGCTGTTTTTT.